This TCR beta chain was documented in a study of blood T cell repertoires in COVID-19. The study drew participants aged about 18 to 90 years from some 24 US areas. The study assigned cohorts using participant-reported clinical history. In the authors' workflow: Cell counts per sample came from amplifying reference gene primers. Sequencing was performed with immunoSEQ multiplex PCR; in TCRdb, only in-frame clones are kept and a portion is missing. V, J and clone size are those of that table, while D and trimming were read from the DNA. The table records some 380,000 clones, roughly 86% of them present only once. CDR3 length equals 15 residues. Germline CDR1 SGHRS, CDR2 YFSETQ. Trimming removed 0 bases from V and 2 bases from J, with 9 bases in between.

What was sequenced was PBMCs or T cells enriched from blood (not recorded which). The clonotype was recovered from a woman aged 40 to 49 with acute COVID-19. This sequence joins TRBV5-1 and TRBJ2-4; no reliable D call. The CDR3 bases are TGCGCCAGCAGCTTGGGGGCTTTGACCAAAAACATTCAGTACTTC. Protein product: CASSLGALTKNIQYF. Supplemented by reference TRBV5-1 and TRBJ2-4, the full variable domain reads KAGVTQTPRYLIKTRGQQVTLSCSPISGHRSVSWYQQTPGQGLQFLFEYFSETQRNKGNFPGRFSGRQFSNSRSEMNVSTLELGDSALYLCASSLGALTKNIQYFGAGTRLSVL.